Below, 22 T cell receptor beta chains from the same sample are listed, as sequenced in a study of cytomegalovirus exposure and HLA in healthy donors. Amplification used 60 Vbeta primers and 13 Jbeta primers. Profiling relied on immunoSEQ multiplex PCR, and the TCRdb table lists in-frame clones only, not all of them. The sample contains roughly 150,000 clones, 80% of which appear only once. Input material: PBMCs. Source of these receptors: a man younger than 35 in good health and CMV-seropositive.

CDR3 nucleotide sequence: TGTGCCAGCAGAGTGGGGCACAATGAGCAGTTCTTC. Protein product: CASRVGHNEQFF. The chain combines TRBV28 with TRBJ2-1, with D maybe TRBD1 (5 bases). Germline assignment: CDR1 MDHEN and CDR2 SYDVKM. CDR3 length equals 12 residues. V lost 6 bases to trimming and J lost 5 bases, with 8 bases between them.

This chain uses TRBV5-1 with TRBJ1-1; TRBD1 might be the D (6 bases). This CDR3 is built from 13 residues. In germline, CDR1 is SGHRS, CDR2 YFSETQ. Trimming pared 2 bases from V and 4 bases from J, leaving 9 bases between. The CDR3 nucleotides are TGCGCCAGCAGCTTTAGGGGGGGCACTGAAGCTTTCTTT. Translating it yields CASSFRGGTEAFF. The variable domain in full, completed from reference TRBV5-1 and TRBJ1-1, reads KAGVTQTPRYLIKTRGQQVTLSCSPISGHRSVSWYQQTPGQGLQFLFEYFSETQRNKGNFPGRFSGRQFSNSRSEMNVSTLELGDSALYLCASSFRGGTEAFFGQGTRLTVV.

V usage is TRBV13 and J usage is TRBJ2-7; TRBD1 aligns across 8 bases. CDR1 PRHDT and CDR2 FYEKMQ come from the germline V gene (reference sequence). The trim removed 5 bases at V and 3 bases at J, leaving 9 bases unmatched. This CDR3 is 15 amino acids long. CDR3 DNA: TGTGCCAGCAGCCGACGAGACAGGGGAGACTACGAGCAGTACTTC. The encoded protein is CASSRRDRGDYEQYF. The variable domain in full, with the rest retrieved from reference TRBV13 and TRBJ2-7, is AAGVIQSPRHLIKEKRETATLKCYPIPRHDTVYWYQQGPGQDPQFLISFYEKMQSDKGSIPDRFSAQQFSDYHSELNMSSLELGDSALYFCASSRRDRGDYEQYFGPGTRLTVT.

The V and J genes are TRBV9 and TRBJ1-3, with D maybe TRBD1 (5 bases). Trimming took 4 bases from V and 2 from J, leaving 13 bases between them. CDR1 and CDR2 (germline): SGDLS, YYNGEE. CDR3 length: 15 residues. CDR3 DNA sequence: TGTGCCAGCAGCATCGGTGTAGGGGCTGGAAACACCATATATTTT. Protein sequence: CASSIGVGAGNTIYF.

This clone has only one observation. V is TRBV18 and J is TRBJ2-2; 9 nucleotides match TRBD2. CDR3 size: 15 residues. Germline V gene sequence: CDR1 KGHSH, CDR2 LQKENI. V lost 3 bases and J lost 7; bases outside the gene matches: 6. The CDR3 coding sequence is TGTGCCAGCTCACCCGGACTAGCGTCCAACGGGGAGCTGTTTTTT. It is translated as CASSPGLASNGELFF. Complete variable domain (other parts from reference TRBV18 and TRBJ2-2): NAGVMQNPRHLVRRRGQEARLRCSPMKGHSHVYWYRQLPEEGLKFMVYLQKENIIDESGMPKERFSAEFPKEGPSILRIQQVVRGDSAAYFCASSPGLASNGELFFGEGSRLTVL.

The genes are TRBV6-1 and TRBJ2-5, with TRBD2 matching 12 bases. The J segment lost 1 base and the V segment lost 4 bases, leaving 4 bases of the junction unmatched. The CDR3 consists of 16 residues. Germline V gene sequence: CDR1 MNHNS, CDR2 SASEGT. CDR3 nucleotides: TGTGCCAGCAGTGGCAGACTAGCGGGAGTCCAAGAGACCCAGTACTTC. This codes for CASSGRLAGVQETQYF.

The V call is TRBV11-2, the J call TRBJ2-2; 7 bases are shared with TRBD2. Trimming at V came to 6 bases and at J to 1 base, leaving 17 bases not matched to a gene. The CDR3 totals 19 residues. Germline loops: CDR1 SGHAT, CDR2 FQNNGV. CDR3 loop: CASSLIGLVGGRNTGELFF. The CDR3, as DNA: TGTGCCAGCAGTCTTATCGGACTAGTGGGGGGGAGGAACACCGGGGAGCTGTTTTTT. Drawing the rest from reference TRBV11-2 and TRBJ2-2, the complete variable domain is EAGVAQSPRYKIIEKRQSVAFWCNPISGHATLYWYQQILGQGPKLLIQFQNNGVVDDSQLPKDRFSAERLKGVDSTLKIQPAKLEDSAVYLCASSLIGLVGGRNTGELFFGEGSRLTVL.

The chain links TRBV9 to TRBJ2-3; 7 bases are a match to TRBD1. This CDR3 spans 15 amino acids. J was trimmed by 3 bases and V by 3 bases; bases with no gene match: 7. Germline V gives CDR1 SGDLS, CDR2 YYNGEE. The CDR3 region is CASSGDRAPTDTQYF. DNA for the CDR3: TGTGCCAGCAGCGGAGACAGGGCCCCAACAGATACGCAGTATTTT.

The rearrangement uses TRBV27 and TRBJ1-5; D gene unclear. The CDR3 covers 14 residues. V shed 5 bases and J shed 10 bases, with 18 bases lying between them. Per the germline V gene, CDR1 is MNHEY and CDR2 is SMNVEV (reference sequence). The CDR3 is CASSPARDIPPQHF. The CDR3, as DNA: TGTGCCAGCAGTCCCGCGCGGGATATCCCTCCCCAGCATTTT.

This clone was recorded a few times. V usage is TRBV6-6 and J usage is TRBJ2-7, with 12 nucleotides matching TRBD2. Looked up from germline, CDR1 is MNHNY and CDR2 is SVGAGI (reference sequence). The CDR3 contains 15 residues. After removal of 4 bases from V and 2 bases from J, the junction contained 3 bases not matched to a gene. The CDR3 loop reads CASSFGTSGPYEQYF. In DNA, the CDR3 is TGTGCCAGCAGTTTCGGGACTAGCGGGCCCTACGAGCAGTACTTC.

In this sample, this clone turned up a few times. The chain uses TRBV11-3 and TRBJ2-3, with a weak D call TRBD2 (6 bases). V was shortened by 4 bases and J by 4 bases, with 12 bases between the two germline ends. This CDR3 is built from 14 residues. Germline-derived CDR1 and CDR2 are SGHNT and YENEEA. This chain's CDR3 is CASSSGRIADTQYF. The DNA of the CDR3 is TGTGCCAGCAGCTCGGGGAGGATAGCAGATACGCAGTATTTT.

The genes are TRBV15 and TRBJ2-5; D is perhaps TRBD2 (6 bases). CDR3 length: 14 amino acids. The V gene's germline CDR1 is LNHNV and CDR2 YYDKDF (reference sequence). V lost 2 bases to trimming and J lost 5 bases, with 12 bases between them. The CDR3 DNA follows: TGTGCCACCAGCAGATCTGCGGGGAAGGAGACCCAGTACTTC. Encoded protein: CATSRSAGKETQYF.

In nucleotides, the CDR3 is TGTGCCAGCAGCTTAGCCTGGACAGCCAACTATGGCTACACCTTC. Amino acid sequence: CASSLAWTANYGYTF. V usage is TRBV7-9 and J usage is TRBJ1-2; possible D gene TRBD1, 6 bases. Looked up from germline, CDR1 is SEHNR and CDR2 is FQNEAQ (reference sequence). The CDR3 runs 15 residues. V lost 0 bases to trimming and J lost 2 bases, with 10 bases between them.

The V gene is TRBV7-2, the J gene TRBJ2-7, with no clear D. Trimming removed 6 bases at V and 2 bases at J, with 8 bases between. Germline V CDR1 and CDR2: SGHTA, FQGNSA. The CDR3 runs to 12 residues. The CDR3 here is CASSIVAYEQYF. CDR3 nucleotide sequence: TGTGCCAGCAGTATAGTAGCCTACGAGCAGTACTTC.

V usage is TRBV19 and J usage is TRBJ1-3; 8 nucleotides match TRBD1. J lost 15 bases, V lost 7 bases, and 20 bases had no gene match. From germline, CDR1 is LNHDA and CDR2 SQIVND (reference sequence). This CDR3 spans 15 amino acids. The CDR3 DNA reads TGTGCCAGTATACCGAAGGACATTGGACAGGGCACCCAATATTTT. It yields the protein CASIPKDIGQGTQYF.

About this clone itself: Given the absence of the conserved phenylalanine or tryptophan at the CDR3 end, a read error is likely. The chain joins TRBV5-8 to TRBJ1-6, with TRBD1 identical over 12 bases. J was trimmed by 4 bases and V by 4 bases; bases with no gene match: 9. CDR1 is SGHTS, CDR2 YDEGEE, per germline. This CDR3 is 18 amino acids long. This CDR3 reads CASSGGTGGAGYNSPLHL. The CDR3 DNA reads TGTGCCAGCAGCGGGGGGACAGGGGGCGCCGGGTATAATTCACCCCTCCACCTT.

The V call is TRBV4-2, the J call TRBJ1-2, with 10 bases that match TRBD1. J was trimmed by 3 bases and V by 4 bases; bases with no gene match: 14. The germline V gene has CDR1 LGHNA and CDR2 YNFKEQ. The CDR3 has 18 amino acids. CDR3 protein: CASSPPGTGAVPYYGYTF. The CDR3 nucleotides are TGTGCCAGCAGCCCACCTGGGACAGGGGCCGTCCCTTACTATGGCTACACCTTC.

This clone occurred a few times. V gene TRBV18 combines with J gene TRBJ2-7, with 8 bases fitting TRBD2. CDR3 length: 15 residues. J gave up 5 bases and V 3 bases, and 9 bases lay outside the gene matches. Germline values: CDR1 KGHSH, CDR2 LQKENI. The CDR3 loop is CASSPAGGAPDEQYF. The DNA for the CDR3 is TGTGCCAGCTCACCGGCCGGGGGGGCGCCGGACGAGCAGTACTTC.

The V and J genes are TRBV28 and TRBJ1-1; weak D call: TRBD1 (6 bases). Germline V gene lookup returns CDR1 MDHEN and CDR2 SYDVKM. The ends were cut back, 5 bases at V and 0 bases at J, with 16 bases in the middle. CDR3 length: 16 amino acids. This CDR3 reads CASSSQGRGMNTEAFF. In DNA form, the CDR3 reads TGTGCCAGCAGTAGCCAGGGCAGGGGCATGAACACTGAAGCTTTCTTT.

This clone was detected once. V is TRBV6-1 and J is TRBJ1-5; 9 nucleotides line up with TRBD1. Germline V CDR1 and CDR2: MNHNS, SASEGT. V lost 1 base to trimming and J lost 11 bases; unmatched junction nucleotides: 6. The CDR3 runs to 14 residues. CDR3 in DNA: TGTGCCAGCAGTGAAGGGACAGGGGAGGTGACCCAGCATTTT. This gives the protein CASSEGTGEVTQHF.

CDR3 bases: TGTGCCAGCAGCGCCGCTCTGGGAGGAGGGGAGCAGTTCTTC. The encoded protein is CASSAALGGGEQFF. V gene TRBV5-6 combines with J gene TRBJ2-1, with D perhaps matching TRBD2 (6 bases). Germline lookup yields CDR1 SGHDT and CDR2 YYEEEE. Trimming left V 4 bases short and J 10 bases short, with 18 bases between. The CDR3 has 14 amino acids.

This chain uses TRBV28 with TRBJ2-7, with 9 bases identical to TRBD1. J was trimmed by 5 bases and V by 5 bases; bases with no gene match: 16. The V gene's germline CDR1 is MDHEN and CDR2 SYDVKM. The CDR3 has 17 amino acids. The CDR3 protein is CASSPPRGEDRGHEQYF. The CDR3 region has the DNA TGTGCCAGCAGTCCCCCCCGGGGGGAGGACAGGGGCCACGAGCAGTACTTC.